The 26 T cell receptor beta chains in this list originate from one sample, sequenced in a study of T cell responses to AZD1222 COVID-19 vaccine. The table came from immunoSEQ multiplex PCR; TCRdb's copy has only in-frame clones and leaves some out. The sample has 130,000 or so clones; roughly 92% are singletons. Source: peripheral blood, taken on day 0 of AZD1222 vaccination. These receptors came from an adult in good health.

This clone was observed a single time. The genes are TRBV4-1 and TRBJ1-3; possibly TRBD1 for D (6 bases). CDR3 length: 16 amino acids. Trimming left V 1 base short and J 4 bases short, with 14 bases between. The germline V gene has CDR1 MGHRA and CDR2 YSYEKL. For the CDR3, the DNA is TGCGCCAGCAGCCAAGTTATGAACAGGGACGGAAACACCATATATTTT. Protein product: CASSQVMNRDGNTIYF.

The gene calls are TRBV15 and TRBJ2-3, with 7 bases matching TRBD1. This CDR3 region has 16 residues. Trimming at V came to 0 bases and at J to 0 bases, leaving 3 bases not matched to a gene. Germline assignment: CDR1 LNHNV and CDR2 YYDKDF (reference sequence). The DNA for the CDR3 is TGTGCCACCAGCAGAGATGGGGGACAGAGCACAGATACGCAGTATTTT. Amino acid sequence: CATSRDGGQSTDTQYF.

V and J are TRBV7-8 and TRBJ2-3; tentatively, D is TRBD1 (5 bases). CDR1 and CDR2 from the germline V gene are SGHVS and FQNEAQ. The CDR3 contains 14 residues. The germline V and J ends were trimmed by 7 bases and 0 bases, with 11 bases remaining between them. The CDR3 sequence: CASTRQSSTDTQYF. Written as DNA, the CDR3 is TGTGCCAGCACCCGACAGAGTAGCACAGATACGCAGTATTTT.

The chain joins TRBV19 to TRBJ2-1, with 11 bases fitting TRBD2. CDR3 length: 17 amino acids. J was trimmed by 6 bases and V by 9 bases; bases with no gene match: 16. Germline V gives CDR1 LNHDA, CDR2 SQIVND (reference sequence). As DNA, the CDR3 is TGTGCCAGCGCCGGAGGGGGACTAGCGGCGAATTCCAATGAGCAGTTCTTC. It is translated as CASAGGGLAANSNEQFF.

The CDR3 DNA reads TGTGCCAGCAGTCTAAGGGATACGCAGTATTTT. This translates into CASSLRDTQYF. This chain uses TRBV7-9 with TRBJ2-3, with D hard to call. CDR1 is SEHNR and CDR2 is FQNEAQ in the germline V gene (reference sequence). CDR3 length equals 11 residues. V was clipped by 6 bases and J by 6 bases, with 7 bases between them.

This clone has a single count. The chain combines TRBV7-3 with TRBJ1-2; no definite D call. The germline V gene encodes CDR1 SGHTA and CDR2 FQGTGA. The CDR3 is made up of 16 amino acids. V was cut by 0 bases and J by 5 bases, with 16 bases left in between. The CDR3 DNA sequence: TGTGCCAGCAGCTTAACCCTCGGACTGCAGTGGTATGGCTACACCTTC. Protein sequence: CASSLTLGLQWYGYTF.

The rearrangement uses TRBV6-5 and TRBJ1-2; perhaps TRBD1 as D (6 bases). The germline gives CDR1 MNHEY, CDR2 SVGAGI. CDR3 size: 16 residues. Trimming removed 0 bases from V and 4 bases from J, with 15 bases in between. CDR3 nucleotides: TGTGCCAGCAGTTACTCCGGGGGGGCGTTGGGCTATGGCTACACCTTC. Translating gives CASSYSGGALGYGYTF.

The chain combines TRBV30 with TRBJ2-5; weak D call: TRBD1 (5 bases). Germline CDR1 is GTSNPN and CDR2 is SVGIG (reference sequence). V was clipped by 1 base and J by 4 bases, with 16 bases between them. There are 15 residues in the CDR3. The CDR3 nucleotides are TGTGCCTGGAGTGGGGGTGGGGCTGGGCGAGAGACCCAGTACTTC. It specifies CAWSGGGAGRETQYF. Full variable domain (outside the CDR3, taken from reference TRBV30 and TRBJ2-5): SQTIHQWPATLVQPVGSPLSLECTVEGTSNPNLYWYRQAAGRGLQLLFYSVGIGQISSEVPQNLSASRPQDRQFILSSKKLLLSDSGFYLCAWSGGGAGRETQYFGPGTRLLVL.

The chain employs TRBV7-9 and TRBJ1-4, with D uncertain. Looked up from germline, CDR1 is SEHNR and CDR2 is FQNEAQ (reference sequence). The V and J ends lost 6 bases and 7 bases respectively, with 15 bases between them. CDR3 length: 14 residues. In DNA, the CDR3 is TGTGCCAGCAGTATCCTAACCCTGAGTGAAAAACTGTTTTTT. Protein product: CASSILTLSEKLFF.

The chain combines TRBV19 with TRBJ1-5, with D possibly TRBD1 on 5 matching bases. The V and J ends lost 6 bases and 5 bases respectively, with 11 bases between them. The germline V gene has CDR1 LNHDA and CDR2 SQIVND (reference sequence). There are 13 residues in the CDR3. The CDR3 loop is CASRDSNHQPQHF. CDR3 sequence (DNA): TGTGCCAGTAGAGACAGTAACCATCAGCCCCAGCATTTT. Full variable domain (missing parts from reference TRBV19 and TRBJ1-5): DGGITQSPKYLFRKEGQNVTLSCEQNLNHDAMYWYRQDPGQGLRLIYYSQIVNDFQKGDIAEGYSVSREKKESFPLTVTSAQKNPTAFYLCASRDSNHQPQHFGDGTRLSIL.

J is TRBJ1-3 and V is TRBV3-1 (or the pseudogene TRBV3-2); a weak D match, TRBD1 (5 bases). The CDR3 length is 14 residues. CDR1 and CDR2 from the germline V gene are LGHDT and YNNKEL (reference sequence). The V end lost 4 bases, the J end lost 3 bases, and 10 bases lay between the germline ends. In nucleotides, the CDR3 is TGTGCCAGCAGCCCCCGGGACCGTGGAAACACCATATATTTT. The encoded protein is CASSPRDRGNTIYF.

This chain joins TRBV3-1 (or the pseudogene TRBV3-2) and TRBJ1-2, with a possible D match to TRBD1 (6 bases). The CDR3 extends over 14 amino acids. V was shortened by 7 bases and J by 0 bases, with 12 bases between the two germline ends. Germline CDR1 and CDR2: LGHDT and YNNKEL (reference sequence). The CDR3 region has the DNA TGTGCCAGCACCCCGGACAGCACTAACTATGGCTACACCTTC. Translation gives CASTPDSTNYGYTF.

CDR3 nucleotide sequence: TGTGCCAGCAGCAACAATGAGCAGTTCTTC. It translates to CASSNNEQFF. V gene TRBV6-2 or TRBV6-3 combines with J gene TRBJ2-1; no definite D call. Trimming shortened V by 6 bases and J by 5 bases, and 2 bases separated the two germline ends. This CDR3 has 10 amino acids. Germline CDR1 is MNHEY and CDR2 is SVGEGT.

The genes are TRBV24-1 and TRBJ2-6; weak D call: TRBD2 (6 bases). The CDR3 totals 14 residues. The germline gives CDR1 KGHDR, CDR2 SFDVKD. The ends were cut back, 9 bases at V and 3 bases at J, with 11 bases in the middle. CDR3: CATEAGSGANVLTF. The DNA for the CDR3 is TGTGCCACCGAGGCGGGGAGTGGGGCCAACGTCCTGACTTTC.

The chain couples TRBV2 to TRBJ1-2, with 8 bases aligning to TRBD1. This CDR3 region has 14 residues. Germline CDR1 and CDR2: SNHLY and FYNNEI. Trimming at V came to 7 bases and at J to 2 bases, leaving 6 bases not matched to a gene. CDR3 loop: CASMPTGVNYGYTF. CDR3 nucleotides: TGTGCCAGCATGCCGACAGGGGTAAACTATGGCTACACCTTC.

J is TRBJ2-7 and V is TRBV12-3 or TRBV12-4, with D maybe TRBD1 (6 bases). The CDR3 has 13 amino acids. V was pared by 0 bases and J by 8 bases, with 11 bases between. The CDR3 region has the DNA TGTGCCAGCAGTTTAGCGCGACAGGACCAGCAGTACTTC. This encodes CASSLARQDQQYF.

V and J are TRBV5-1 and TRBJ2-3; TRBD2 agrees at 10 bases. Losses at the gene ends were 5 bases for V and 4 bases for J; bases not matched to a gene: 7. Germline assignment: CDR1 SGHRS and CDR2 YFSETQ. This CDR3 is 15 amino acids long. The CDR3 DNA sequence: TGCGCCAGCAGGGACCCTAGCGGGAGTCCAGATACGCAGTATTTT. Amino acids: CASRDPSGSPDTQYF.

This chain connects TRBV19 to TRBJ1-1; D gene uncertain. V was cut by 2 bases and J by 0 bases, with 7 bases left in between. The germline CDR1 and CDR2 sequences are LNHDA and SQIVND (reference sequence). CDR3 length: 14 amino acids. The CDR3 DNA reads as TGTGCCAGTAGTATAAATCCGATGAACACTGAAGCTTTCTTT. This encodes CASSINPMNTEAFF.

The chain employs TRBV12-3 or TRBV12-4 and TRBJ2-7; TRBD1 is a possible D gene (5 bases). Trimming cost V 2 bases and J 7 bases, with 9 bases left between them. The CDR3 contains 12 residues. The CDR3 region is CASSLNRGEQYF. For the CDR3, the DNA is TGTGCCAGCAGTTTAAATAGGGGAGAGCAGTACTTC.

This chain uses TRBV12-3 or TRBV12-4 with TRBJ1-2, with TRBD1 matching 7 bases. CDR3 length equals 13 residues. V shed 4 bases and J 4 bases; nucleotides not matched to a gene: 3. DNA for the CDR3: TGTGCCAGCAGTTCGGCAGGGGGCTATGGCTACACCTTC. Its translation: CASSSAGGYGYTF.

The V gene is TRBV4-2, the J gene TRBJ2-1; possible D gene TRBD1, 5 bases. Germline V gene data show CDR1 as LGHNA and CDR2 as YNFKEQ. Trimming took 4 bases from V and 5 from J, leaving 15 bases between them. The CDR3 covers 15 residues. CDR3 DNA sequence: TGTGCCAGCAGCCCTAAGACAGACCCCCACAATGAGCAGTTCTTC. Translated: CASSPKTDPHNEQFF.

CDR3 amino acids: CASRILQGAGGYTF. DNA for the CDR3: TGTGCCAGCAGGATTCTACAGGGGGCGGGAGGCTACACCTTC. The chain links TRBV2 to TRBJ1-2; 9 bases line up with TRBD1. The V gene end was trimmed by 6 bases and the J gene end by 8 bases; junction bases not matched to a gene: 10. Germline loops: CDR1 SNHLY, CDR2 FYNNEI. This CDR3 has 14 amino acids.

The chain couples TRBV10-1 to TRBJ2-1; D gene unclear. CDR3 length: 17 residues. V lost 3 bases to trimming and J lost 4 bases, with 19 bases between them. CDR1 and CDR2 from the germline V gene are WNHNN and SYGVQD (reference sequence). The CDR3 protein is CASSDRAVTRKYNEQFF. The CDR3 nucleotides read TGCGCCAGCAGTGACAGAGCAGTGACACGCAAATACAATGAGCAGTTCTTC.

The chain links TRBV5-1 to TRBJ1-1, with a tentative D call TRBD1 (5 bases). Germline CDR1 reads SGHRS; CDR2 reads YFSETQ. This CDR3 spans 14 amino acids. Trimming pared 4 bases from V and 4 bases from J, leaving 14 bases between. The CDR3 DNA sequence: TGCGCCAGCAGCGAGACCCCAGGGTTCACTGAAGCTTTCTTT. Translation: CASSETPGFTEAFF.

This chain joins TRBV10-1 and TRBJ1-1; 7 nucleotides align to TRBD1. Germline assignment: CDR1 WNHNN and CDR2 SYGVQD (reference sequence). Trimming removed 4 bases from V and 1 base from J; junction bases left unmatched: 15. The CDR3 is made up of 18 amino acids. The CDR3 bases are TGCGCCAGCAGTGGGGGGGACAGCTTTCTGACCCAGAACACTGAAGCTTTCTTT. This encodes CASSGGDSFLTQNTEAFF.

The chain uses TRBV11-3 and TRBJ1-5; D may be TRBD1 (5 bases). The CDR3 is made up of 18 amino acids. Looked up from germline, CDR1 is SGHNT and CDR2 is YENEEA. Trimming took 1 base from V and 2 from J, leaving 18 bases between them. The CDR3 region has the DNA TGTGCCAGCAGCTTAGTCTGGCGGAAGGGGATTGGCAATCAGCCCCAGCATTTT. It encodes CASSLVWRKGIGNQPQHF. Full variable domain (outside the CDR3, taken from reference TRBV11-3 and TRBJ1-5): EAGVVQSPRYKIIEKKQPVAFWCNPISGHNTLYWYLQNLGQGPELLIRYENEEAVDDSQLPKDRFSAERLKGVDSTLKIQPAELGDSAVYLCASSLVWRKGIGNQPQHFGDGTRLSIL.